The clone carrying this TCR beta chain showed up just a few times. Antigen specificity is unknown. Arm-PCR of CDR3 regions with iRepertoire HTBI primers generated TCR beta libraries. Authors' analysis steps: The study identified roughly 59 TRBV and 11 to 15 TRBJ segments across samples. TCRdb re-called the multiplex PCR reads through MiXCR, storing one row per CDR3 protein. The V and J calls reflect TCRdb's pipeline rather than the authors' work. The table has 700,000 or so distinct CDR3 sequences, about 30% seen once. Time point denoted: persistent/refractory GD, antithyroid drugs over 5 years with positive TRAb. PBMCs were the source of the RNA used for TCR sequencing. This sample was included in a study of regulatory T cells in long-lasting Graves disease. Study-wide points: Analyses excluded thyroid tissue, covering peripheral blood alone. Persistent disease preferred TRBV28, TRBJ1-2 and TRBJ2-5.

Germline V lookup: CDR1 SGHAT, CDR2 FQNNGV. The V gene lost 5 bases and the J gene lost 10 bases, with 14 bases spanning the gap. This CDR3 is built from 12 residues. The chain couples TRBV11-2 to TRBJ1-2, with D unresolved. The receptor was derived from a female donor with Graves disease. Here the sequenced sample was peripheral blood mononuclear cells (PBMCs), taken when the disease was refractory, from a patient treated with antithyroid drugs. The CDR3 bases are TGTGCCAGCAGCCGGATAGGAGGGTCCTACACCTTC. Amino acid sequence: CASSRIGGSYTF.